This T cell receptor (beta chain) was sequenced during a study of memory CD4+ T cells and cytomegalovirus serostatus. Libraries were prepared by immunoSEQ multiplex PCR; TCRdb keeps only in-frame clonotypes and omits some of them. The repertoire includes about 60,000 clones, roughly 84% of them detected once, and just under 0.5% sits in the top ten. J lost 4 bases, V lost 0 bases, and 7 bases had no gene match. This CDR3 has 16 residues. Germline CDR1 LGHNA, CDR2 YSLEER. Single viable CD3+CD4+CD8-CD45RO+ cells were sorted as the memory CD4+ T cells. This sequence was found in an adult in good health and CMV-seronegative. Some clones in this sample may be carry-over from other donors' samples. The rearrangement links TRBV4-3 to TRBJ1-2; the match to TRBD1 covers 8 bases. Sequenced sample: memory CD4+ T cells from blood. The DNA of the CDR3 is TGCGCCAGCAGCCAAGATTGGCAGGGGGCTACCTATGGCTACACCTTC. It codes for CASSQDWQGATYGYTF.